Below are 5 T cell receptor beta chains sequenced from a single sample in a study of OX40 agonist ivuxolimab in advanced cancers. The repertoire was sequenced with immunoSEQ multiplex PCR; TCRdb's copy has only in-frame clones and lacks some. There are around 54,000 clones in the sample; 85% to 95% occur only once, and roughly 12% lies in the top ten. The sample was CD4+ or CD8+ T cells sorted from blood, taken in a trial of the OX40 agonist ivuxolimab. The receptor source for this set is an adult with an advanced solid tumor such as melanoma, head and neck, liver or kidney cancer.

V is TRBV4-1 and J is TRBJ2-7; D might be TRBD1 or TRBD2, each matching 5 bases. The CDR3 sequence is 14 residues long. Germline CDR1 and CDR2: MGHRA and YSYEKL. Trimming shortened V by 5 bases and J by 3 bases, and 14 bases separated the two germline ends. CDR3 amino acids: CASSVRDGLYEQYF. CDR3 bases: TGCGCCAGCAGCGTACGGGACGGACTCTACGAGCAGTACTTC.

CDR3 DNA: TGTGCCAGCAGCTTCCTCCTAGGGTGGAATGAGCAGTTCTTC. Its translation is CASSFLLGWNEQFF. This sequence joins TRBV7-2 and TRBJ2-1; the D is unclear. Deletions cut 3 bases from V and 7 bases from J, with 13 bases between. The germline V gene has CDR1 SGHTA and CDR2 FQGNSA. This CDR3 region has 14 residues.

The chain employs TRBV27 and TRBJ2-5; D is possibly TRBD2 (5 bases). Germline-derived CDR1 and CDR2 are MNHEY and SMNVEV (reference sequence). This CDR3 has 13 residues. Trimming stripped 10 bases from V and 0 bases from J, with 12 bases between. CDR3 nucleotides: TGTGCCACCAAGGACTTATACCAAGAGACCCAGTACTTC. As protein: CATKDLYQETQYF.

The J gene is TRBJ2-3, the V gene TRBV4-1; 8 nucleotides align to TRBD2. The CDR3 has 15 amino acids. Losses at the gene ends were 4 bases for V and 0 bases for J; bases not matched to a gene: 3. CDR1 is MGHRA and CDR2 is YSYEKL in the germline V gene. The CDR3 DNA reads as TGCGCCAGCAGCCTACGGGAGGGGAGCACAGATACGCAGTATTTT. The encoded protein is CASSLREGSTDTQYF.

This rearrangement joins TRBV6-5 to TRBJ2-7, with D possibly being TRBD1 or TRBD2 (5 bases each). The V end lost 6 bases, the J end lost 6 bases, and 15 bases lay between the germline ends. The length of the CDR3 is 13 residues. The germline V gene has CDR1 MNHEY and CDR2 SVGAGI. The CDR3 loop is CASSLQESGEQYF. The CDR3, as DNA: TGTGCCAGCAGCTTACAGGAGAGCGGCGAGCAGTACTTC.